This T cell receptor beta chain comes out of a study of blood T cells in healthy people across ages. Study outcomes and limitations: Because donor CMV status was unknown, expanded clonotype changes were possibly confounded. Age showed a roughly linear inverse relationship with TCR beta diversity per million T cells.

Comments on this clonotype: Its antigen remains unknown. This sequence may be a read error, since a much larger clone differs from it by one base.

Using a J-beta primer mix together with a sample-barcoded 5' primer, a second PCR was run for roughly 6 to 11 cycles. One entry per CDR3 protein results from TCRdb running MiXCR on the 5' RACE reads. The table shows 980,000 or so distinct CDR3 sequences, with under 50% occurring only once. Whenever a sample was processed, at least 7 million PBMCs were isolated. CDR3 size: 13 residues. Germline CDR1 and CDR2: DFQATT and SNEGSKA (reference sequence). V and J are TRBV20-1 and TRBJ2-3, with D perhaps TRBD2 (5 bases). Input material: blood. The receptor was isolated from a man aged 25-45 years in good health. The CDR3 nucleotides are TGCAGTGCTAGTAAGAGGGTCGCAGATACGCGGTATTTT. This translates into CSASKRVADTRYF.